A single T cell receptor (beta chain) is shown here with its context. The specificity of this receptor is unknown. Germline and junction disagree at one end, which may indicate a read error. This entry belongs to a study of blood T cells in healthy people across ages (dated by TCRdb to the mid-2010s). Concerning the study at large: In model experiments, template switching captured roughly one uniquely barcoded TCR beta cDNA molecule for every two T cells. Using deep sequencing normalized with unique cDNA molecular identifiers, the study measured how TCR beta repertoire diversity changes with age. The donors were divided into four age groups: young (average roughly 17 years), middle-aged (over 35), aged (approximately 59) and long-lived (roughly 82). To avoid experimental bias, donors of different ages were randomly spread across the sequencing lanes. For two donors (one aged 18 to 30 and one aged 80 or older), the study analyzed two additional independent replicas of 1 million unique cDNA reads from the same blood draw.

The library was produced with 5' RACE. The listed sequencing device is Illumina HiSeq 2500. A second PCR of 7 to 11 cycles was performed with a sample-barcoded 5' primer and a J-beta primer mix. A unique molecular identifier was introduced onto each TCR beta cDNA molecule by a template-switch 5' adaptor carrying 12 random nucleotides. At least 3 million CDR3-containing paired-end reads were obtained from each sample. The Mint cDNA synthesis kit, primed by a TRBC-specific oligonucleotide, was used to synthesize first-strand cDNA from all RNA. Following uracil-DNA glycosylase treatment, all cDNA underwent a first 18-cycle PCR with the universal primers M1SS and BC2_uni_R. For the original study's pipeline: For normalization, 1 million high-quality reads, each with a distinct molecular identifier, were randomly selected from each sample. Reads sharing molecular identifiers were discarded rather than binned into consensus sequences. MiTCR, set to a Q25 quality threshold and the strictest error-elimination algorithm, was used for CDR3 identification, clonotype clustering and error correction. A nonparametric unseen species model with Euler transformation was used to estimate lower-bound total TCR beta diversity. TCRdb took the public reads, trimmed them with fastp at Q25, ran MiXCR for clone calling and kept in-frame beta chains. Rows with a matching CDR3 protein are joined into one entry that keeps the most common DNA and genes. The V and J calls follow TCRdb's processing rather than the paper's. The sample records about 970,000 distinct CDR3 sequences, roughly half of which are singletons. The ten largest clones take up over 20% of the sample.

The research as a whole found: Because the CMV infection status of the donors was unknown, age-related changes in expanded clonotypes may potentially have been confounded. Estimates of total diversity based on one million sequenced T cells were regarded as lower bounds and as underestimates. Conclusive comparison of naive and antigen-experienced compartments was prevented by the profiling of bulk unsorted PBMCs. The percentage of naive T cells measured by flow cytometry correlated strongly with observed TCR beta diversity. Compared with the aged group, more naive CD4+ T cells, fewer expanded clones and increased TCR diversity were shown by the long-lived group, suggesting age selection. Observed TCR beta diversity per million T cells fell roughly linearly with age, and a significant reduction was already apparent by age approximately 41.

The 35 to 40 donors, aged about 6 to 95 years, were systemically healthy Caucasian individuals from Russia. Each donor gave 8 to 10 milliliters of peripheral blood, drawn into EDTA-treated Vacutainer tubes. PBMCs were isolated by Ficoll-Paque density-gradient centrifugation, with at least 6 million obtained per sample. Trizol reagent was used to extract total RNA from the PBMCs, yielding at least 5 micrograms per sample. For every donor, flow cytometry on a PBMC aliquot measured the percentage of naive CD45RAhigh/CD27high T cells. CDR1 and CDR2 are read off the germline V gene as SGHDT and YYEEEE. Including cysteine and phenylalanine, the CDR3 has 14 amino acids. Here the CDR3 DNA is all that survives: 42 bases in frame from base 1.

Input material: blood. This chain joins TRBV5-6 to TRBJ2-4; a tentative D match to TRBD1 spans 6 bases. The closer fit of TRBJ2-7 to the DNA end suggests the J call may be wrong. This clonotype was sampled from a woman aged 55-75 years in good health. The CDR3 amino acid sequence is: CTSSIVQGVHEQYF. The DNA sequence is TGTACCAGCAGCATTGTACAGGGCGTCCACGAGCAGTACTTC.